The 18 T cell receptor beta chains reported below all come from one sample, sequenced in a study of cytomegalovirus exposure and HLA in healthy donors. The primer mix had 60 Vbeta and 13 Jbeta primers. Method: immunoSEQ multiplex PCR; TCRdb's copy keeps in-frame clones and lacks some. Its clone listing holds 120,000 to 150,000 clones. What was sequenced was PBMCs. Every receptor here comes from a woman in her fifties or sixties in good health and CMV-seronegative.

The chain couples TRBV6-1 to TRBJ2-3; TRBD1 agrees at 7 bases. Germline V gene lookup returns CDR1 MNHNS and CDR2 SASEGT. J lost 6 bases, V lost 3 bases, and 12 bases had no gene match. The CDR3 has 16 residues. CDR3 in amino acids: CASSEGTAQVMDTQYF. The CDR3 nucleotides are TGTGCCAGCAGTGAGGGGACAGCCCAAGTTATGGATACGCAGTATTTT.

The chain has TRBV5-4 and TRBJ2-7; D is unclear. Deletions cut 3 bases from V and 0 bases from J, with 10 bases between. CDR1 is SGHNT and CDR2 is YYREEE in the germline V gene (reference sequence). There are 14 residues in the CDR3. The CDR3 protein is CASSSKTSSYEQYF. CDR3 sequence (DNA): TGTGCCAGCAGCTCCAAAACGAGCTCCTACGAGCAGTACTTC.

The J gene is TRBJ1-2, the V gene TRBV18, with 7 bases that match TRBD1. This CDR3 has 15 residues. The J segment lost 4 bases and the V segment lost 0 bases, leaving 5 bases of the junction unmatched. Germline V gene sequence: CDR1 KGHSH, CDR2 LQKENI. The CDR3 region is CASSPPTGFVYGYTF. DNA for the CDR3: TGTGCCAGCTCACCACCGACAGGGTTTGTCTATGGCTACACCTTC.

The J gene is TRBJ2-1, the V gene TRBV4-2; D call uncertain. The V and J ends lost 4 bases and 0 bases respectively, with 13 bases between them. The CDR3 runs to 16 residues. CDR1 is LGHNA, CDR2 YNFKEQ, per germline. The CDR3 sequence: CASSPLDRSSYNEQFF. CDR3 sequence (DNA): TGTGCCAGCAGCCCTCTAGACCGGAGCTCCTACAATGAGCAGTTCTTC.

The rearrangement links TRBV28 to TRBJ1-5; TRBD1 aligns across 7 bases. This CDR3 spans 17 amino acids. V shed 1 base, J shed 5 bases, and the junction held 11 bases outside the gene matches. From germline, CDR1 is MDHEN and CDR2 SYDVKM. CDR3 DNA sequence: TGTGCCAGCAGTTTATCCGGGTACAGGGGCACAGATCAGCCCCAGCATTTT. This gives the protein CASSLSGYRGTDQPQHF.

The gene calls are TRBV9 and TRBJ1-1; a weak D match, TRBD1 (5 bases). Trimming took off 0 bases at V and 4 bases at J, with 10 bases between the two ends. Germline lookup yields CDR1 SGDLS and CDR2 YYNGEE. The CDR3 has 14 amino acids. CDR3 nucleotides: TGTGCCAGCAGCGTAGGGCAGGGCGGCACTGAAGCTTTCTTT. The encoded protein is CASSVGQGGTEAFF.

Here the CDR3 reads CASSQDRGSANEQFF. The CDR3 DNA is TGTGCCAGCAGCCAGGACAGGGGGTCGGCCAATGAGCAGTTCTTC. V and J are TRBV6-1 and TRBJ2-1; TRBD1 matches 10 bases. From germline, CDR1 is MNHNS and CDR2 SASEGT. V lost 6 bases, J lost 6 bases, and 8 bases stayed unmatched. CDR3 length equals 15 residues.

This chain links TRBV5-1 with TRBJ1-1, with 7 bases fitting TRBD1. CDR1 SGHRS and CDR2 YFSETQ come from the germline V gene. The V gene end was trimmed by 6 bases and the J gene end by 1 base; junction bases not matched to a gene: 9. There are 15 residues in the CDR3. In DNA form, the CDR3 reads TGCGCCAGCACCTTATTTCAGGGGGGGAACACTGAAGCTTTCTTT. This encodes CASTLFQGGNTEAFF.

The chain is built from TRBV9 and TRBJ1-1, with D perhaps matching TRBD1 (6 bases). Trimming shortened V by 1 base and J by 3 bases, and 13 bases separated the two germline ends. This CDR3 spans 15 amino acids. Germline V gene data show CDR1 as SGDLS and CDR2 as YYNGEE. The CDR3 DNA is TGTGCCAGCAGCGTATGGGGGGGGGCTTACACTGAAGCTTTCTTT. It encodes CASSVWGGAYTEAFF.

V gene TRBV5-1 combines with J gene TRBJ1-2, with D unclear. The CDR3 runs 13 residues. Germline loops: CDR1 SGHRS, CDR2 YFSETQ. Trimming pared 4 bases from V and 2 bases from J, leaving 9 bases between. The chain's CDR3 is CASSPLRNYGYTF. The DNA for the CDR3 is TGCGCCAGCAGCCCACTGAGGAACTATGGCTACACCTTC.

The J gene is TRBJ1-5, the V gene TRBV30; tentatively, D is TRBD1 (5 bases). The CDR3 runs 14 residues. Germline loops: CDR1 GTSNPN, CDR2 SVGIG (reference sequence). The V gene lost 2 bases and the J gene lost 0 bases, with 8 bases spanning the gap. This CDR3 is CAWSSRASNQPQHF. CDR3 DNA sequence: TGTGCCTGGAGTAGCAGGGCTAGCAATCAGCCCCAGCATTTT.

V is TRBV27 and J is TRBJ1-6; 8 nucleotides line up with TRBD1. This CDR3 has 19 residues. J lost 7 bases, V lost 5 bases, and 19 bases had no gene match. Germline CDR1 MNHEY, CDR2 SMNVEV (reference sequence). This CDR3 is CASSLLFAGGGAMNSPLHF. DNA for the CDR3: TGTGCCAGCAGTCTACTCTTCGCAGGGGGCGGGGCTATGAATTCACCCCTCCACTTT.

V and J are TRBV19 and TRBJ1-2; D gene unclear. Germline V gives CDR1 LNHDA, CDR2 SQIVND (reference sequence). The CDR3 has 13 residues. With 7 bases removed from V and 2 bases from J, the gap between germline ends came to 11 bases. The CDR3, as DNA: TGTGCCAGTAACGATGGAGGCAACTATGGCTACACCTTC. Residues: CASNDGGNYGYTF.

The V gene is TRBV5-4, the J gene TRBJ2-7, with TRBD2 as a possible D gene (6 bases). Trimming cost V 4 bases and J 6 bases, with 17 bases left between them. The length of the CDR3 is 14 residues. In germline, CDR1 is SGHNT, CDR2 YYREEE (reference sequence). The CDR3: CASSHSGGRREQYF. Written as DNA, the CDR3 is TGTGCCAGCAGCCATAGCGGTGGAAGGCGCGAGCAGTACTTC.

This chain connects TRBV6-7 to TRBJ1-3; no clear D. TRBV6-7 falls under the ORF class, with uncertain function. The CDR3 consists of 13 residues. The ends were cut back, 10 bases at V and 0 bases at J, with 10 bases in the middle. The DNA of the CDR3 is TGTGCCAACCGACTGAGCTCTGGAAACACCATATATTTT. This sequence encodes CANRLSSGNTIYF.

V usage is TRBV30 and J usage is TRBJ1-1; possible D gene TRBD1, 6 bases. This CDR3 has 12 amino acids. Germline-derived CDR1 and CDR2 are GTSNPN and SVGIG (reference sequence). V was cut by 5 bases and J by 5 bases, with 12 bases left in between. The CDR3 bases are TGTGCCTGGGACAGGCGAGGGACTGAAGCTTTCTTT. It translates to CAWDRRGTEAFF.

The genes are TRBV19 and TRBJ1-6, with D maybe TRBD1 (5 bases). Trimming shortened V by 6 bases and J by 5 bases, and 11 bases separated the two germline ends. CDR1 and CDR2 (germline): LNHDA, SQIVND (reference sequence). CDR3 size: 14 residues. The CDR3 DNA reads as TGTGCCAGTAGCGGCCAGGGTCATAATTCACCCCTCCACTTT. This codes for CASSGQGHNSPLHF.

The chain is built from TRBV14 and TRBJ2-3; 12 positions agree with TRBD2. Losses at the gene ends were 1 base for V and 1 base for J; bases not matched to a gene: 6. CDR1 is SGHDN, CDR2 FVKESK, per germline. CDR3 size: 18 residues. The CDR3: CASSQGIWTSGGTDTQYF. CDR3 coding DNA: TGTGCCAGCAGCCAAGGGATCTGGACTAGCGGGGGCACAGATACGCAGTATTTT. Supplemented by reference TRBV14 and TRBJ2-3, the full variable domain reads EAGVTQFPSHSVIEKGQTVTLRCDPISGHDNLYWYRRVMGKEIKFLLHFVKESKQDESGMPNNRFLAERTGGTYSTLKVQPAELEDSGVYFCASSQGIWTSGGTDTQYFGPGTRLTVL.